These T cell receptor beta chains were read from a single sample in a study of shared clonotypes between healthy human individuals. Sequencing was performed with immunoSEQ multiplex PCR; in TCRdb, only in-frame clones are kept and a portion is missing. The sample shows around 2,000,000 clones, just over 90% of them seen only once. The specimen sequenced was naive CD8+ T cells from PBMCs. The receptor set was obtained from a man aged 18 to 30 in good health. Some clones in this sample may be carry-over from other donors' samples. Each CDR3 is given with its conserved first and last residue. D genes are given only for firm matches.

v_gene	j_gene	d_gene	CDR3aa	CDR3nt
TRBV27	TRBJ1-5	NA	CASATTGPGQPQHF	TGTGCCAGTGCCACAACAGGGCCGGGTCAGCCCCAGCATTTT
TRBV6-5	TRBJ2-5	NA	CASSYFDDQGLETQYF	TGTGCCAGCAGTTACTTTGATGATCAGGGGTTGGAGACCCAGTACTTC
TRBV25-1	TRBJ2-1	TRBD2	CASSALAGVNEQFF	TGTGCCAGCAGTGCGCTAGCGGGAGTCAATGAGCAGTTCTTC
TRBV29-1	TRBJ2-4	NA	CSVEDRGKAKNIQYF	TGCAGCGTTGAAGACAGGGGAAAGGCCAAAAACATTCAGTACTTC
TRBV4-1	TRBJ2-5	NA	CASSQTQGTQYF	TGCGCCAGCAGCCAAACACAGGGCACCCAGTACTTC
TRBV10-3	TRBJ2-1	NA	CAISESAGNSYNEQFF	TGTGCCATCAGTGAGTCAGCCGGGAACTCCTACAATGAGCAGTTCTTC
TRBV5-6	TRBJ1-1	TRBD1	CASSAGTKRTGLDTEAFF	TGTGCCAGCAGCGCCGGGACCAAGCGGACAGGGTTGGACACTGAAGCTTTCTTT
TRBV6-1	TRBJ2-7	NA	CASTNVPDEQYF	TGTGCCAGCACTAACGTACCCGACGAGCAGTACTTC
TRBV6-6	TRBJ2-2	NA	CASSYRGDTGELFF	TGTGCCAGCAGTTACCGCGGTGACACCGGGGAGCTGTTTTTT
TRBV9	TRBJ1-4	NA	CASSGGRGGEKLFF	TGTGCCAGCAGCGGTGGACGGGGGGGAGAAAAACTGTTTTTT
TRBV7-6	TRBJ2-2	TRBD2	CASRRLAEPSGELFF	TGTGCCAGCAGACGGCTAGCGGAACCATCCGGGGAGCTGTTTTTT
TRBV5-6	TRBJ1-1	NA	CASSLIFSGNTEAFF	TGTGCCAGCAGCTTAATTTTTTCGGGGAACACTGAAGCTTTCTTT